Listed below are T cell receptor beta chains from one sample, sequenced in a study of STAT5B mutations in CD4+ large granular lymphocyte leukemia. Using immunoSEQ multiplex PCR, the repertoire was profiled, and TCRdb retains in-frame clones only, with some absent. The table includes tens of thousands of clones, roughly three quarters detected once. The specimen was CD4+ T cells from blood buffy coats. The receptors stem from a human donor in good health. Each CDR3 is given with its conserved first and last residue. The order of the fields is J gene, D gene, CDR3 length, clone size, V gene, CDR3 DNA, CDR3 protein. A D gene is named only where the DNA matches it firmly. Some rows have no size entry. The others give once, few or many, or a class for an expanded clone.

TRBJ2-1,TRBD2,16,-,TRBV4-1,TGCGCCAGCAGCCAGCTAGCGGGAACCATTAACAATGAGCAGTTCTTC,CASSQLAGTINNEQFF
TRBJ2-5,TRBD1,14,-,TRBV11-3,TGTGCCAGCAGCCCGGGACAGGGAGGACAGACCCAGTACTTC,CASSPGQGGQTQYF
TRBJ2-5,TRBD2,17,-,TRBV4-2,TGTGCCAGCAGCCAAGAAGGACTAGCGGGAGATGGTGAGACCCAGTACTTC,CASSQEGLAGDGETQYF
TRBJ1-2,TRBD1,14,-,TRBV19,TGTGCCAGTATCGACACCGGGACAGGGGGTTCTGGAACCTTC,CASIDTGTGGSGTF
TRBJ2-3,-,16,-,TRBV11-3,TGTGCCAGCAGCTTAGCGGGTAGTCAGTCGAGCGATACGCAGTATTTT,CASSLAGSQSSDTQYF
TRBJ1-2,-,14,-,TRBV2,TGTGCCAGCAGTGAATTGGGGGCTTCTCCGAGCTACACCTTC,CASSELGASPSYTF
TRBJ1-6,-,14,-,TRBV10-1,TGCGCCAGCAGTGAGTCCTGGGATAATTCACCCCTCCACTTT,CASSESWDNSPLHF
TRBJ2-7,-,14,-,TRBV10-2,TGCGCCAGCAGGAAGACATTTCTTGCCTACGAGCAGTACTTC,CASRKTFLAYEQYF
TRBJ1-2,-,17,-,TRBV28,TGTGCCAGCAGTTTAGGCGGGCAGGGAGGGTCAAACTATGGCTACACCTTC,CASSLGGQGGSNYGYTF
TRBJ1-4,TRBD1,18,once,TRBV10-2,TGCGCCACCCCCCGGGACAGGGAGCTGGTAGTAACTAATGAAAAACTGTTTTTT,CATPRDRELVVTNEKLFF
TRBJ2-3,TRBD1,16,few,TRBV4-2,TGTGCCAGCAGCCAAGGAGACAGGGGAGGCACAGATACGCAGTATTTT,CASSQGDRGGTDTQYF
TRBJ1-1,-,13,-,TRBV19,TGTGCCAGTAGTATTGAATGGAACACTGAAGCTTTCTTT,CASSIEWNTEAFF
TRBJ1-1,-,11,-,TRBV11-3,TGTGCCAGCAGCTTAGGCCCTGAAGCTTTCTTT,CASSLGPEAFF
TRBJ1-3,-,15,-,TRBV6-1,TGTGCCAGCAGCCCGGACCGAAGCTCTGGAAACACCATATATTTT,CASSPDRSSGNTIYF
TRBJ1-2,TRBD1,12,-,TRBV19,TGTGCCAGTAGCGGACAGGGGTATGGCTACACCTTC,CASSGQGYGYTF
TRBJ1-3,-,14,-,TRBV6-5,TGTGCCAGCAGTTATGGTGAATCTGGAAACACCATATATTTT,CASSYGESGNTIYF
TRBJ1-5,-,14,-,TRBV7-2,TGTGCCACCAATTCCGGGACAAAGCCTCAGCCCCAGCATTTT,CATNSGTKPQPQHF
TRBJ2-7,-,13,-,TRBV7-8,TGTGCCAACGCCCTCGACACAAACTACGAGCAGTACTTC,CANALDTNYEQYF
TRBJ1-4,-,14,-,TRBV6-5,TGTGCCAGCTCCCCCCGGCGGAGTGATGAAAAACTGTTTTTT,CASSPRRSDEKLFF
TRBJ2-2,-,15,once,TRBV19,TGTGCCATAGGACAACCGAGCGCGAACACCGGGGAGCTGTTTTTT,CAIGQPSANTGELFF
TRBJ2-2,TRBD1,14,-,TRBV19,TGTGCCAGTAGTAGTTGGACAGGGGCCGGGGAGCTGTTTTTT,CASSSWTGAGELFF
TRBJ2-2,-,14,-,TRBV18,TGTGCCAGCTCACCAGACGGCACGACCGGGGAGCTGTTTTTT,CASSPDGTTGELFF
TRBJ1-4,-,15,few,TRBV28,TGTGCCAGCAGTTTGACCGGTCGGATTAATGAAAAACTGTTTTTT,CASSLTGRINEKLFF
TRBJ2-5,-,15,once,TRBV29-1,TGCAGCGTTGAAGGAGGAACCGGTGGTGGGGAGACCCAGTACTTC,CSVEGGTGGGETQYF
TRBJ2-7,-,14,few,TRBV2,TGTGCCAGCAGTGGTGGTAGCGGCCTCTACGAGCAGTACTTC,CASSGGSGLYEQYF
TRBJ1-3,-,15,-,TRBV27,TGTGCCAGCAGTTACGAGGGGCGCGCTGGAAACACCATATATTTT,CASSYEGRAGNTIYF
TRBJ2-1,-,14,-,TRBV6-1,TGTGCCAGCAGGCACCGAGCGGGTCACAATGAGCAGTTCTTC,CASRHRAGHNEQFF
TRBJ2-7,TRBD1,15,-,TRBV5-5,TGTGCCAGCAGCTTTTCGTGGGACAGGGTATTTGAGCAGTACTTC,CASSFSWDRVFEQYF
TRBJ1-2,-,14,-,TRBV2,TGTGCCAGCAATTCCCTGGGCTCGGGCTATGGCTACACCTTC,CASNSLGSGYGYTF
TRBJ2-5,-,13,-,TRBV5-1,TGCGCCAGCAGCCCCGGCGCGCAAGAGACCCAGTACTTC,CASSPGAQETQYF
TRBJ1-1,TRBD1,14,-,TRBV11-2,TGTGCCAGCAGTCAAGACAGGGTGAACACTGAAGCTTTCTTT,CASSQDRVNTEAFF
TRBJ1-4,-,14,-,TRBV6-6,TGTGCCAGCAGCCTAAGCCTAACTAATGAAAAACTGTTTTTT,CASSLSLTNEKLFF
TRBJ1-1,-,13,-,TRBV21-1,TGTGCCAGCAGCAAAGTTAGGGGGGCAGAAGCTTTCTTT,CASSKVRGAEAFF
TRBJ2-3,-,15,-,TRBV27,TGTGCCAGCAGTTCCAGAGCTATAATTTCAGATACGCAGTATTTT,CASSSRAIISDTQYF
TRBJ1-2,-,14,-,TRBV6-5,TGTGCCAGCAGTTACTCGGGCACGAATAATGGCTACACCTTC,CASSYSGTNNGYTF
TRBJ1-1,-,16,-,TRBV6-1,TGTGCCAGCAGTGAACCAAAGGCAGGCCGGAGCACTGAAGCTTTCTTT,CASSEPKAGRSTEAFF
TRBJ2-3,TRBD2,16,-,TRBV11-2,TGTGCCAGCAGCTTGGGACTAGCGGGAGGGTCAGATACGCAGTATTTT,CASSLGLAGGSDTQYF
TRBJ2-7,-,11,-,TRBV11-2,TGTGCCAGCAGCCCCAAGTTCGAGCAGTACTTC,CASSPKFEQYF
TRBJ2-3,TRBD2,14,-,TRBV6-1,TGTGCCAGCACGGGGGGAGGGCCGACAGATACGCAGTATTTT,CASTGGGPTDTQYF
TRBJ2-2,-,15,-,TRBV7-6,TGTGCCAGCAGCTTAGTTTCTGGGTCCACCGGGGAGCTGTTTTTT,CASSLVSGSTGELFF
TRBJ2-7,-,15,-,TRBV6-5,TGTGCCAGCAGTTACGGCAGTGAGCGGGCCTACGAGCAGTACTTC,CASSYGSERAYEQYF
TRBJ1-1,-,15,few,TRBV5-1,TGCGCCAGCAGCTTGGCCGAAGGGGCGAGTACTGAAGCTTTCTTT,CASSLAEGASTEAFF
TRBJ2-5,-,14,-,TRBV6-6,TGTGCCAGCAGTTACTCGTGGAACCAAGAGACCCAGTACTTC,CASSYSWNQETQYF
TRBJ1-5,-,14,-,TRBV6-5,TGTGCCAGCAGTTACTCGCACAGTAATCAGCCCCAGCATTTT,CASSYSHSNQPQHF
TRBJ1-1,-,12,-,TRBV6-5,TGTGCCAGCCGTGGCACAGCCACTGAAGCTTTCTTT,CASRGTATEAFF